The sequence of this T cell receptor (beta chain) was determined in a study of blood T cell repertoires in COVID-19. Assay used: immunoSEQ multiplex PCR; TCRdb lists only in-frame clones, some missing. The sample yields more than 200,000 clones, more than 75% seen once. This clonotype was sampled from a man aged 25 to 45 in a cohort exposed to, infected with or recovered from COVID-19 (not recorded which). Sequencing input: PBMCs or T cells enriched from blood (not recorded which).

The CDR3 DNA follows: TGTGCCAGCAGCTCCAAAGTTCCGGGAGCGCAAGAGACCCAGTACTTC. It yields the protein CASSSKVPGAQETQYF. The chain couples TRBV5-4 to TRBJ2-5, with D possibly being TRBD2 (6 bases). V was pared by 3 bases and J by 2 bases, with 17 bases between. CDR1 is SGHNT and CDR2 is YYREEE in the germline V gene (reference sequence). This CDR3 contains 16 residues.